A single TCR beta chain is shown here with its context. These data originate in a study of T cell responses to AZD1222 COVID-19 vaccine. Some clones are missing from TCRdb's copy, which holds only in-frame ones; the method was immunoSEQ multiplex PCR. The sample lists some 170,000 clones; 85% to 90% were seen once. V was cut by 5 bases and J by 10 bases, with 17 bases left in between. This CDR3 is built from 13 residues. The germline V gene encodes CDR1 LNHDA and CDR2 SQIVND (reference sequence). This chain joins TRBV19 and TRBJ1-2, with D tentatively TRBD1 (6 bases). The TCR comes from an adult who received the MenACWY meningococcal vaccine as a control. The material was peripheral blood, obtained 28 days after the second dose of the MenACWY control vaccine. Written as DNA, the CDR3 is TGTGCCAGTAGTGACCCACAGGGAATTGACTACACCTTC. This gives the protein CASSDPQGIDYTF.